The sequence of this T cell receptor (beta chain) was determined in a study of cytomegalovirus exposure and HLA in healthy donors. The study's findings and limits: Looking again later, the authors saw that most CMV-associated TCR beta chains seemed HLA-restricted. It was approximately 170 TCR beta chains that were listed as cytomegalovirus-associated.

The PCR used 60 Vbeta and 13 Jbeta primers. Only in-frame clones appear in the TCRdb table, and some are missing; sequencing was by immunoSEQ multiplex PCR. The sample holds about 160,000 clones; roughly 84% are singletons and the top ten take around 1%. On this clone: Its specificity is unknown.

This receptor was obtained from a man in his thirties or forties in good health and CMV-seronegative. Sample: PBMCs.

The CDR3 sequence is CASSLAGGIDTQYF. The CDR3 DNA reads TGCGCCAGCAGCTTGGCCGGGGGGATAGATACGCAGTATTTT. J is TRBJ2-3 and V is TRBV5-1, with TRBD2 matching 7 bases. Germline CDR1 SGHRS, CDR2 YFSETQ. The CDR3 runs to 14 residues. V lost 0 bases and J lost 5; bases outside the gene matches: 3. The full variable domain, in which reference TRBV5-1 and TRBJ2-3 provide the parts outside the CDR3, is KAGVTQTPRYLIKTRGQQVTLSCSPISGHRSVSWYQQTPGQGLQFLFEYFSETQRNKGNFPGRFSGRQFSNSRSEMNVSTLELGDSALYLCASSLAGGIDTQYFGPGTRLTVL.